This TCR beta chain was captured by sequencing in a study of blood T cells in healthy people across ages. The ends were cut back, 3 bases at V and 7 bases at J, with 15 bases in the middle. This CDR3 is 13 amino acids long. CDR1 is SQVTM and CDR2 is ANQGSEA in the germline V gene. A second PCR of roughly 6 to 12 cycles used a sample-barcoded 5' primer and a J-beta primer mix. Each cDNA molecule carried a tag from a template-switch adaptor that contained 12 random nucleotides. TCRdb recomputed calls from the 5' RACE reads with MiXCR, one row per CDR3 protein. The sample contains 660,000 or so distinct CDR3 sequences, roughly 53% of which appear only once. Caucasian individuals from Russia who were healthy and aged 6 to 90 acted as donors.

The clonotype comes from a man in his 60s in good health. Sequenced input: blood. This chain connects TRBV29-1 to TRBJ1-2; unclear D gene. CDR3 nucleotides: TGCAGCGTTGAGGATACTCCTCTTTTTGGCTACACCTTC. It codes for CSVEDTPLFGYTF.